One TCR beta chain is described in this entry. A few counts support this clonotype. This receptor's antigen is unknown. No much larger clone exists at a distance of one base, and base qualities are not known. The study was a case-control design nested within a healthcare worker cohort in London, UK, with weekly nasopharyngeal swab PCR tests and blood sampling. Healthcare workers were recruited between 23 and 31 March 2020, during the week of the UK lockdown, and were followed weekly for up to about 15 weeks. The sample belongs to a study of early T cells in non-severe SARS-CoV-2 infection (dated by TCRdb to 2020 to 2023). With respect to the entire study: Because TCR sequencing relied on bulk RNA taken from unsorted whole blood, pairing of alpha and beta chains was not possible. Beyond this particular receptor, the publication reports: Matching against VDJdb was skewed toward anti-spike CD8 responses, likely underestimated virus-specific expansions, and missed private and CD4 specificities.

V is cut by 6 bases and J by 3 bases, and the space between the germline ends is 18 bases. From the cysteine through the phenylalanine, the CDR3 covers 16 amino acids. This entry keeps only the CDR3 DNA: 48 bases, framed from base 1. CDR1 MNHEY and CDR2 SVGEGT were looked up in the germline V gene. Library method: 5' RACE. Sequencing was performed on a NextSeq 500. The TCR library protocol attached unique molecular identifiers to individual cDNA molecules to correct for sequencing error and PCR bias. Sequencing covered both TCR alpha and beta chains, and within each sample the abundances of alpha and beta sequences were tightly co-correlated. The original methods were these. Decombinator V4 was used to perform V gene, J gene and CDR3 annotation of TCR sequences. TCRs were defined as expanded if a significant change between any two time points was detected under a Poisson model with p below 0.0001. Abundances of TCRs were expressed as counts per million after normalisation to the total number of TCRs sequenced in each sample. MAIT TCRs were defined by TRAV1-2 paired with TRAJ12, TRAJ20 or TRAJ33, and iNKT TCRs by TRAV10 paired with TRAJ18. A search of VDJdb, accessed on 1 November 2021, was run for TCRs annotated to CMV, EBV and SARS-CoV-2, with TCRs annotated for multiple antigens excluded. In TCRdb, the public reads were trimmed at Q25 with fastp and aligned with MiXCR, with productive beta chains retained. All rows with the same CDR3 protein become a single entry with the most common DNA and genes. The V and J calls were determined by TCRdb, not by the authors. The sample table holds around 55,000 distinct CDR3 sequences, of which about 12% were seen once. The leading ten clones occupy more than 1.1% of the sample.

The sequencing sample was made of whole blood. The chain joins TRBV6-2 or TRBV6-3 to TRBJ2-1; the D region possibly corresponds to TRBD2 (6 bases align). This clonotype was obtained from an adult who was a healthcare worker with PCR-confirmed SARS-CoV-2 infection or an uninfected control (not recorded which). The CDR3 corresponds to CASSAQLAGNYNEQFF. The DNA sequence is as follows: TGTGCCAGCAGCGCTCAACTAGCAGGGAACTACAATGAGCAGTTCTTC.